These 21 T cell receptor beta chains were all obtained from the same sample, sequenced in a study of cytomegalovirus exposure and HLA in healthy donors. Vbeta (60) and Jbeta (13) primers were used in the PCR. This table comes from immunoSEQ multiplex PCR, and its TCRdb copy is limited to in-frame clones, with some not included. The table has 100,000 to 150,000 clones, roughly 80% seen once. The sequenced material came from PBMCs. Receptors were obtained from a man aged 18 to 30 in good health and CMV-seropositive.

This chain connects TRBV29-1 to TRBJ2-1; 13 positions match TRBD2. The V and J ends lost 8 bases and 8 bases, in that order; junction bases with no gene match: 12. The CDR3 spans 15 residues. From germline, CDR1 is SQVTM and CDR2 ANQGSEA. The CDR3, as DNA: TGCAGCCTAAACCTCGGGACTAGCGGGATCGATGAGCAGTTCTTC. As protein: CSLNLGTSGIDEQFF.

The chain joins TRBV11-2 to TRBJ2-3; 9 bases map to TRBD2. Germline CDR1 and CDR2: SGHAT and FQNNGV. V dropped 5 bases and J dropped 4; count of bases not matched to a gene: 7. The length of the CDR3 is 15 residues. The CDR3 DNA is TGTGCCAGCAGCGTCACCCGGACTAGCGCAGATACGCAGTATTTT. It specifies CASSVTRTSADTQYF.

The rearrangement links TRBV19 to TRBJ1-2; no clear D gene. V dropped 3 bases and J dropped 0 bases, with 11 bases sitting between them. There are 15 residues in the CDR3. Germline V lookup: CDR1 LNHDA, CDR2 SQIVND (reference sequence). The CDR3 nucleotides read TGTGCCAGTAGTATCTCGGGTTTCCCTAACTATGGCTACACCTTC. Translated: CASSISGFPNYGYTF.

This clone has a single count. At one end the junction does not follow the germline gene, possibly because of a read error. This chain links TRBV4-3 with TRBJ1-1; D is undetermined. The CDR3 spans 14 residues. CDR1 is LGHNA, CDR2 YSLEER, per germline. CDR3: CAGSQDLGETEAFF. The CDR3 coding sequence is TGCGCCGGCAGCCAAGATCTAGGAGAGACTGAAGCTTTCTTT.

This sequence joins TRBV5-4 and TRBJ2-5, with 9 bases that match TRBD1. V trimming: 2 bases; J trimming: 4 bases; junction bases outside the gene matches: 6. Germline V CDR1 and CDR2: SGHNT, YYREEE (reference sequence). The CDR3 extends over 15 amino acids. The CDR3 sequence is CASSFLSGQGETQYF. CDR3 nucleotides: TGTGCCAGCAGCTTCCTCTCGGGACAGGGAGAGACCCAGTACTTC.

CDR3 region: CASSWGQPGELFF. In DNA form, the CDR3 reads TGTGCCAGCAGTTGGGGACAGCCCGGGGAGCTGTTTTTT. The gene calls are TRBV2 and TRBJ2-2, with 7 bases that match TRBD1. Germline CDR1 SNHLY, CDR2 FYNNEI. This CDR3 spans 13 amino acids. The ends lost 5 bases at V and 6 bases at J; junction bases unmatched: 3. The full variable domain, its missing parts supplied by reference TRBV2 and TRBJ2-2, is EPEVTQTPSHQVTQMGQEVILRCVPISNHLYFYWYRQILGQKVEFLVSFYNNEISEKSEIFDDQFSVERPDGSNFTLKIRSTKLEDSAMYFCASSWGQPGELFFGEGSRLTVL.

This clone has just one count. The chain is built from TRBV10-3 and TRBJ2-3; 11 nucleotides line up with TRBD2. CDR3 length: 15 residues. CDR1 and CDR2 from the germline V gene are ENHRY and SYGVKD. The J segment lost 4 bases and the V segment lost 4 bases, leaving 4 bases of the junction unmatched. CDR3 nucleotides: TGTGCCATCAGTGGTCCGGGACTAGCGGCAGATACGCAGTATTTT. This gives the protein CAISGPGLAADTQYF.

The chain links TRBV5-6 to TRBJ2-3; the match to TRBD2 covers 14 bases. Germline lookup yields CDR1 SGHDT and CDR2 YYEEEE. V lost 4 bases to trimming and J lost 2 bases; unmatched junction nucleotides: 3. The CDR3 loop spans 16 amino acids. CDR3 sequence: CASSGGLAGATDTQYF. CDR3 nucleotide sequence: TGTGCCAGCAGCGGGGGACTAGCGGGGGCCACAGATACGCAGTATTTT.

This clone was detected only once. One end of the junction fails to match germline, which may point to a read error. The same CDR3 arises from other DNA sequences in this sample as well. This chain connects TRBV10-3 to TRBJ1-1; possible D gene TRBD1, 6 bases. CDR1 is ENHRY and CDR2 is SYGVKD in the germline V gene. The CDR3 spans 14 residues. CDR3 loop: CAISTGSMNTEAFF. CDR3 bases: TGTGCCATCAGCACAGGGTCTATGAACACTGAAGCCTTCTTT.

The chain employs TRBV4-3 and TRBJ1-1; D is undetermined. Per the germline V gene, CDR1 is LGHNA and CDR2 is YSLEER. V gave up 5 bases and J gave up 1 base, with 8 bases separating them. This CDR3 has 13 amino acids. The CDR3 DNA is TGCGCCAGCAGCGCGGCGGGGAACACTGAAGCTTTCTTT. Amino acids: CASSAAGNTEAFF.

This chain uses TRBV5-6 with TRBJ1-1, with D perhaps matching TRBD1 (6 bases). With 1 base removed from V and 1 base from J, the gap between germline ends came to 8 bases. Germline CDR1 and CDR2: SGHDT and YYEEEE. CDR3 length: 14 residues. CDR3 in amino acids: CASSLYRANTEAFF. In DNA form, the CDR3 reads TGTGCCAGCAGCTTGTACAGGGCGAACACTGAAGCTTTCTTT.

Concerning this clone: At one of its ends the junction is not consistent with the germline gene, which may arise from a read error. This chain links TRBV7-9 with TRBJ1-1; TRBD1 might be the D (6 bases). The CDR3 totals 17 residues. Germline-derived CDR1 and CDR2 are SEHNR and FQNEAQ (reference sequence). The CDR3 nucleotides read TGTTCCAGCAGCCGGCGTATAGGACAGTTTTCCAACACTGAAGCTTTCTTT. This sequence encodes CSSSRRIGQFSNTEAFF.

The rearrangement links TRBV29-1 to TRBJ1-1, with a possible D match to TRBD1 (6 bases). This CDR3 is 15 amino acids long. CDR1 is SQVTM, CDR2 ANQGSEA, per germline. Trimming took 2 bases from V and 2 from J, leaving 15 bases between them. The CDR3 region has the DNA TGCAGCGTTGAATGGGCAGGGACAATCAACACTGAAGCTTTCTTT. This sequence encodes CSVEWAGTINTEAFF.

The J gene is TRBJ1-4, the V gene TRBV18; no clear D gene. CDR1 and CDR2 from the germline V gene are KGHSH and LQKENI. The CDR3 covers 15 residues. Trimming took 2 bases from V and 6 from J, leaving 13 bases between them. The CDR3 region is CASSPLRARDEKLFF. DNA for the CDR3: TGTGCCAGCTCACCATTAAGGGCGAGGGATGAAAAACTGTTTTTT. Drawing the rest from reference TRBV18 and TRBJ1-4, the complete variable domain is NAGVMQNPRHLVRRRGQEARLRCSPMKGHSHVYWYRQLPEEGLKFMVYLQKENIIDESGMPKERFSAEFPKEGPSILRIQQVVRGDSAAYFCASSPLRARDEKLFFGSGTQLSVL.

V is TRBV12-5 and J is TRBJ1-2, with TRBD1 matching over 10 bases. Unmatched junction bases numbered 6, after V lost 8 bases and J lost 3 bases. In germline, CDR1 is LGHNT, CDR2 FRNRAP. The CDR3 contains 14 residues. The CDR3 sequence is CASSGTGAYYGYTF. The CDR3 nucleotides read TGTGCTAGTTCTGGGACAGGGGCGTACTATGGCTACACCTTC.

The rearrangement uses TRBV11-2 and TRBJ2-7; 9 bases agree with TRBD1. CDR1 is SGHAT, CDR2 FQNNGV, per germline. The CDR3 is made up of 16 amino acids. Losses at the gene ends were 3 bases for V and 3 bases for J; bases not matched to a gene: 9. This CDR3 is CASSFWTGTGNYEQYF. CDR3 in DNA: TGTGCCAGCAGCTTTTGGACCGGGACAGGGAACTACGAGCAGTACTTC.

V gene TRBV19 combines with J gene TRBJ2-3, with 9 bases identical to TRBD1. J lost 0 bases, V lost 10 bases, and 5 bases had no gene match. Germline V gene data show CDR1 as LNHDA and CDR2 as SQIVND (reference sequence). The CDR3 covers 14 residues. The CDR3 DNA is TGTGCCACCCGGGACAGGGTCAGCACAGATACGCAGTATTTT. Protein sequence: CATRDRVSTDTQYF.

The chain is built from TRBV7-2 and TRBJ1-5, with 8 bases matching TRBD1. The CDR3 is made up of 15 amino acids. Germline CDR1 is SGHTA and CDR2 is FQGNSA. V lost 5 bases and J lost 0; bases outside the gene matches: 3. This CDR3 is CASSVDRGSNQPQHF. For the CDR3, the DNA is TGTGCCAGCAGCGTCGACAGGGGTAGCAATCAGCCCCAGCATTTT.

Only one count was recorded for this clone. The chain is built from TRBV6-1 and TRBJ2-1; TRBD1 matches at 10 bases. With 4 bases clipped from V and 8 bases from J, the junction kept 8 bases outside the gene matches. CDR1 and CDR2 (germline): MNHNS, SASEGT. CDR3 length: 15 residues. The CDR3 nucleotides are TGTGCCAGCAGTGTCTGGGACAGGGGTTTTGATGAGCAGTTCTTC. It is translated as CASSVWDRGFDEQFF.

The rearrangement uses TRBV6-6 and TRBJ2-1; D might be TRBD2 (6 bases). Per germline, CDR1 MNHNY and CDR2 SVGAGI (reference sequence). V was shortened by 4 bases and J by 7 bases, with 11 bases between the two germline ends. This CDR3 is built from 13 residues. The CDR3 protein is CASSSLGGNEQFF. CDR3 DNA: TGTGCCAGCAGTTCCCTCGGGGGAAATGAGCAGTTCTTC.

The chain carries TRBV5-4 and TRBJ2-7, with TRBD1 identical over 10 bases. The CDR3 spans 16 residues. Germline CDR1 and CDR2: SGHNT and YYREEE (reference sequence). Trimming took 4 bases from V and 2 from J; bases not matched to a gene: 9. CDR3 DNA: TGTGCCAGCAGCCTAAACCGCGGGACAGGGGCCTACGAGCAGTACTTC. This translates into CASSLNRGTGAYEQYF.